This T cell receptor beta chain was retrieved from a study of blood T cells in healthy people across ages. A second PCR of 7 to 11 cycles used a sample-barcoded 5' primer and a J-beta primer mix. TCRdb ran MiXCR on the 5' RACE reads and lists one entry per CDR3 protein. The sample lists 1,500,000 or so distinct CDR3 sequences; around 59% were seen once. The CDR3 extends over 14 amino acids. The V and J ends lost 6 bases and 4 bases, in that order; junction bases with no gene match: 7. Germline CDR1 SQVTM, CDR2 ANQGSEA. The chain has TRBV29-1 and TRBJ2-3; 10 nucleotides agree with TRBD2. Sequenced sample: blood. The sequence came from a man between 18 and 35 years old in good health. CDR3 loop: CSVLAGEGADTQYF. CDR3 coding DNA: TGCAGCGTGCTAGCGGGAGAAGGTGCAGATACGCAGTATTTT.